A selection of T cell receptor beta chains follows, all from one sample in a study of blood T cell repertoires in COVID-19. Using immunoSEQ multiplex PCR, the repertoire was profiled, and TCRdb retains in-frame clones only, with some absent. The sample records over 250,000 clones, approximately 86% being singletons. Input material: peripheral blood. These receptors originate from a woman in her 70s with COVID-19, enrolled during active disease. CDR3s include the opening cysteine and the closing phenylalanine or tryptophan. Each record gives: J gene, V gene, CDR3 protein.

>TRBJ2-1|TRBV6-5
CASSPGTSGNNEQFF
>TRBJ2-7|TRBV19
CASSPAAGGYEQYF
>TRBJ1-1|TRBV15
CATSGDRGPPNTEAFF
>TRBJ2-7|TRBV27
CASSLWGGRAYEQYF
>TRBJ1-2|TRBV28
CASTQGQGRDGYTF
>TRBJ2-1|TRBV30
CAWSLGQGGHNEQFF
>TRBJ2-2|TRBV7-2
CASRAGFNTGELFF
>TRBJ1-1|TRBV3-1/TRBV3-2
CASSQGGLGTEAFF
>TRBJ2-3|TRBV3-1/TRBV3-2
CASSQDGLGSAPYTQYF
>TRBJ1-3|TRBV28
CASSPGGPGNTIYF
>TRBJ2-3|TRBV6-5
CASSYSGQAGDTQYF
>TRBJ2-7|TRBV30
CAWSVPRGWYEQYF
>TRBJ2-7|TRBV27
CASTQGQGLSYEQYF
>TRBJ1-5|TRBV28
CASSHQGSYQPQHF
>TRBJ2-5|TRBV3-1/TRBV3-2
CASSNSGTQYF
>TRBJ2-5|TRBV29-1
CSVHTLRGAQYF
>TRBJ2-7|TRBV5-4
CASSFSRSSYEQYF
>TRBJ1-1|TRBV10-1
CASSSLPGGTEAFF
>TRBJ2-5|TRBV3-1/TRBV3-2
CASSHRGGQETQYF
>TRBJ2-7|TRBV27
CASSPAPGTGGDF